The source of this TCR beta chain is a study of CD8+CD57+ T cells in acquired aplastic anemia. Overall study context: Mean DNA quantity obtained from sorted CD4+ and CD8+ cells was 2.5 to 4 ug.

Notes on the study in general: Shared by patients and controls, roughly 28 CD8+ CDR3s were abundant in patients.

The study profiled TCR beta VDJ and CDR3 using genomic DNA as template. TCRdb itself ran the reads through MiXCR, one entry per CDR3 protein. The table has 200,000 to 300,000 distinct CDR3 sequences, roughly 80% seen once. Only patients with CD8+CD57+ cell expansion on flow cytometry were chosen for sequencing. Every patient had severe acquired aplastic anemia. Among the patients, none had received any therapy at the time of blood sampling. With respect to this clonotype: Its cognate antigen is unknown. The junction shows a germline mismatch at one end, possibly a read error.

CDR1 and CDR2 (germline): SGDLS, YYNGEE. CDR3 length: 15 residues. This sequence originates from a human donor with aplastic anemia. The gene calls are TRBV9 and TRBJ1-1; tentatively, D is TRBD1 (5 bases). The sample comprised sorted CD4+, CD8+, or CD8+CD57+ T cells (not recorded which) from PBMCs. In nucleotides, the CDR3 is TGTGCCAGCAGCTTAGGGCTGACAGCGAACACTGGAGCTTTCTTT. Its protein product is CASSLGLTANTGAFF.